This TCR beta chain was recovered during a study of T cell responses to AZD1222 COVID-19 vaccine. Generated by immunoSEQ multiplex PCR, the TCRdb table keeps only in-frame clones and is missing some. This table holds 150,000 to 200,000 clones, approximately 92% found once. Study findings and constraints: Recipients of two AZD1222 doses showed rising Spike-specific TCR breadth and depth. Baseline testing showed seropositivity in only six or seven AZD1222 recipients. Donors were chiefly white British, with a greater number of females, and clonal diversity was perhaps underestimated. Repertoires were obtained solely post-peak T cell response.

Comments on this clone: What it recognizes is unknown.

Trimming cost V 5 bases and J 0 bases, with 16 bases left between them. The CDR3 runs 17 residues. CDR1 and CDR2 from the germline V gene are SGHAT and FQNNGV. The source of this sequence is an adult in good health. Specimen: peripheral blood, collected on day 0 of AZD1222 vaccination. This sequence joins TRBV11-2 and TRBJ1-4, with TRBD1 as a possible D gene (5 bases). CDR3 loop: CASSALGGVATNEKLFF. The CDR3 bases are TGTGCCAGCAGCGCCCTCGGGGGGGTCGCAACTAATGAAAAACTGTTTTTT.